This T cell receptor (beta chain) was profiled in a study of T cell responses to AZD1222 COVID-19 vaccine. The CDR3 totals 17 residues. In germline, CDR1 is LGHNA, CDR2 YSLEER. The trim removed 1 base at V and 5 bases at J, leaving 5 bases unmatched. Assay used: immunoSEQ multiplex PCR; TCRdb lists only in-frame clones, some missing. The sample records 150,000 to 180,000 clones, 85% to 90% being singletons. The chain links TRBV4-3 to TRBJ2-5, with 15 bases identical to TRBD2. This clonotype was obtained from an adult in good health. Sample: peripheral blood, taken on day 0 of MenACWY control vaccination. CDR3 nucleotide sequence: TGCGCCAGCAGCCAAGGGACTAGCGGGAGGGCCACGGAGACCCAGTACTTC. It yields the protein CASSQGTSGRATETQYF.